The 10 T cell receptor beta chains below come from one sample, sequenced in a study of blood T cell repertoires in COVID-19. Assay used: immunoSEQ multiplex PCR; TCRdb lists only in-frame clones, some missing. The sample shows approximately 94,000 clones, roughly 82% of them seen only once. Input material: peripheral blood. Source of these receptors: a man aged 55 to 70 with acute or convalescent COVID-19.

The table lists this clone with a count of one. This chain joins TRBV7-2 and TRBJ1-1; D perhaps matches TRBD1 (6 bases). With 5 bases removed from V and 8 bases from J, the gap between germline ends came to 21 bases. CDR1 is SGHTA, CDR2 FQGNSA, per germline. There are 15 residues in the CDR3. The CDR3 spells CASSPNRGGQKEAFF. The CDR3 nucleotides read TGTGCCAGCAGCCCCAACCGGGGGGGGCAGAAAGAAGCTTTCTTT.

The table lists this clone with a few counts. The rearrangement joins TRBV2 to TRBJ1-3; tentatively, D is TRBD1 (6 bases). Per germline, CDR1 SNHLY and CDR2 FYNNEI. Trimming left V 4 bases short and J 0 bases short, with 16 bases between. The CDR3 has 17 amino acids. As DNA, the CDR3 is TGTGCCAGCAGTGTCCGAAACACAGGGTTCTCTGGAAACACCATATATTTT. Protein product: CASSVRNTGFSGNTIYF.

The DNA of the CDR3 is TGTGCCAGCAGCCAGCAACCCGCTAGGGAGCAGTACTTC. It specifies CASSQQPAREQYF. The genes are TRBV14 and TRBJ2-7; no clear D gene. V lost 3 bases and J 7 bases, leaving 13 bases between the germline ends. The CDR3 contains 13 residues. Germline-derived CDR1 and CDR2 are SGHDN and FVKESK. Based on the CDR3 plus reference TRBV14 and TRBJ2-7, the full variable domain is EAGVTQFPSHSVIEKGQTVTLRCDPISGHDNLYWYRRVMGKEIKFLLHFVKESKQDESGMPNNRFLAERTGGTYSTLKVQPAELEDSGVYFCASSQQPAREQYFGPGTRLTVT.

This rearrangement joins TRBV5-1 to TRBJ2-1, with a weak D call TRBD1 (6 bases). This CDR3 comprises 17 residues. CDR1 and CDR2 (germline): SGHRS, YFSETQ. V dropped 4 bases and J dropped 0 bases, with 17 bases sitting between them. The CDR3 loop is CASSTRSGANSYNEQFF. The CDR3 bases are TGCGCCAGCAGCACCCGTTCAGGGGCGAACTCCTACAATGAGCAGTTCTTC.

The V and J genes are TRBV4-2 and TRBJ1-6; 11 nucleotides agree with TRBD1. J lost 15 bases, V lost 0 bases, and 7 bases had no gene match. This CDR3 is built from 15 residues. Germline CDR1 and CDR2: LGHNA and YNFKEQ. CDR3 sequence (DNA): TGTGCCAGCAGCCAAGATCATCGGGGACAGGGGGTCCTCCACTTT. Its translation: CASSQDHRGQGVLHF.

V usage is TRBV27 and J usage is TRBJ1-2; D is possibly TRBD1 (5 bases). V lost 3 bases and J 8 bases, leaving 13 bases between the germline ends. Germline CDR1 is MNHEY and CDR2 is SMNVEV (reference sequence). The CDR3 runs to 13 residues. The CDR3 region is CASSFAKDTGYTF. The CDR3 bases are TGTGCCAGCAGTTTCGCTAAGGACACCGGCTACACCTTC.

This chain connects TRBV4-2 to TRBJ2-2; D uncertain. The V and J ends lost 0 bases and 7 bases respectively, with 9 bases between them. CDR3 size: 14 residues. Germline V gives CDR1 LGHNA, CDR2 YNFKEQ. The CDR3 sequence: CASSQEFTSGELFF. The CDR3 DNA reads TGTGCCAGCAGCCAAGAATTCACCAGCGGGGAGCTGTTTTTT.

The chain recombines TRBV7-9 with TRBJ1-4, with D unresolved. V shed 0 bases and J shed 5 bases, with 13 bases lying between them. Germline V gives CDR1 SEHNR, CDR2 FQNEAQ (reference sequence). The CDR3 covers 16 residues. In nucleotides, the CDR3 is TGTGCCAGCAGCTTAGCCTCCACCCTCAGAAATGAAAAACTGTTTTTT. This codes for CASSLASTLRNEKLFF. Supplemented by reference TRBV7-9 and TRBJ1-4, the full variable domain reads DTGVSQNPRHKITKRGQNVTFRCDPISEHNRLYWYRQTLGQGPEFLTYFQNEAQLEKSRLLSDRFSAERPKGSFSTLEIQRTEQGDSAMYLCASSLASTLRNEKLFFGSGTQLSVL.

For the CDR3, the DNA is TGTGCCAGCAGTTTTCTCGGCAATCAGCCCCAGCATTTT. Amino acids: CASSFLGNQPQHF. The rearrangement joins TRBV28 to TRBJ1-5; D gene ambiguous. CDR1 is MDHEN, CDR2 SYDVKM, per germline. The CDR3 covers 13 residues. Trimming stripped 3 bases from V and 2 bases from J, with 5 bases between.

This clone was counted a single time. The CDR3 sequence is CATSDSSWRGKSTNNEQFF. As DNA, the CDR3 is TGTGCCACCAGTGATTCCTCTTGGCGGGGGAAGAGTACCAACAATGAGCAGTTCTTC. V gene TRBV24-1 combines with J gene TRBJ2-1, with TRBD2 matching 7 bases. CDR3 length: 19 residues. Germline-derived CDR1 and CDR2 are KGHDR and SFDVKD. V lost 2 bases, J lost 5 bases, and 17 bases stayed unmatched.